Listed below are T cell receptor beta chains from one sample, sequenced in a study of PD-1 blockade in classical Hodgkin lymphoma. The repertoire was sequenced with immunoSEQ multiplex PCR; TCRdb's copy has only in-frame clones and lacks some. The profile shows about 46,000 clones, around 80% of them singletons. Sequenced material: peripheral blood mononuclear cells (PBMCs), taken before the second cycle of nivolumab. The origin of the receptors is a human donor with classical Hodgkin lymphoma. The CDR3 runs from the conserved cysteine through the conserved F or W. The D gene is left open where the match is weak. Size is omitted from some rows. Given values are once, few, many or a class for expanded clones.

j_gene	d_gene	abundance	v_gene	CDR3nt	CDR3aa
TRBJ2-1	NA	NA	TRBV6-1	TGTGCCAGCAACTATGAGCCCCGCTCCTACAATGAGCAGTTCTTC	CASNYEPRSYNEQFF
TRBJ1-6	NA	NA	TRBV30	TGTGCCTGTGGGAGTTCACCCCTCCACTTT	CACGSSPLHF
TRBJ2-1	NA	NA	TRBV6-6	TGTGCCAGCAGTTACCCCGGTAGGGGAAATGAGCAGTTCTTC	CASSYPGRGNEQFF
TRBJ1-2	NA	NA	TRBV19	TGTGCCAGTAGTATCAACAGCCTGACCAACTATGGCTACACCTTC	CASSINSLTNYGYTF
TRBJ1-2	TRBD1	NA	TRBV9	TGTGCCAGCAGCGGACTCGGGACAGTGTATTTGTACACCTTC	CASSGLGTVYLYTF
TRBJ2-3	TRBD2	NA	TRBV4-2	TGTGCCAGCAGCTTCCGCCCAGCGGGAGGCGCAGATACGCAGTATTTT	CASSFRPAGGADTQYF
TRBJ2-1	TRBD2	NA	TRBV13	TGTGCCAGCAGCTTAGCGGTAGCGGGGTTTACTACCTACAATGAGCAGTTCTTC	CASSLAVAGFTTYNEQFF
TRBJ2-1	NA	NA	TRBV7-3	TGTGCCAGCAGCCCTCACAGAGACCACAATGAGCAGTTCTTC	CASSPHRDHNEQFF
TRBJ1-6	NA	NA	TRBV28	TGTGCCAGCAGTATCCGGGGCCCAAGGGGTTCACCCCTCCACTTT	CASSIRGPRGSPLHF
TRBJ2-7	TRBD2	NA	TRBV30	TGTGCCTGGGTGGTGACGGGGGGACCCTCCTACGAGCAGTACTTC	CAWVVTGGPSYEQYF
TRBJ1-3	NA	once	TRBV11-3	TGTGCCAGCAGCTACCAAATGGCCGCTGGAAACACCATATATTTT	CASSYQMAAGNTIYF
TRBJ1-4	NA	NA	TRBV4-1	TGCGCCAGCAGCCAACAGGGGCCGCCAGAGAAACTGTTTTTT	CASSQQGPPEKLFF
TRBJ2-5	NA	NA	TRBV9	TGTGCCAGCAGCACCCGGGGGGCCAACGGGGAGACCCAGTACTTC	CASSTRGANGETQYF
TRBJ2-7	NA	NA	TRBV28	TGTGCCAGCAGTCAATCCGGAGCCAGGGAGGCTCTCGAGCAGTACTTC	CASSQSGAREALEQYF
TRBJ2-7	TRBD2	few	TRBV6-1	TGTGCTGGCGGGAGAGGCTCGAGGGAGCAGTACTTC	CAGGRGSREQYF
TRBJ1-6	NA	NA	TRBV2	TGTGCCAGCAGTGAAGTGGCGGGAAATTCACCCCTCCACTTT	CASSEVAGNSPLHF
TRBJ2-2	TRBD2	NA	TRBV29-1	TGCAGCGCCCAGCGGGACTACACCGGGGAGCTGTTTTTT	CSAQRDYTGELFF
TRBJ1-6	NA	NA	TRBV10-3	TGTGCCATCAGTGATGCCGGACAATATAATTCACCCCTCCACTTT	CAISDAGQYNSPLHF
TRBJ1-2	NA	NA	TRBV6-5	TGTGCCAGCAGAAGGGAGGGGGAAGGAGGCTACACCTTC	CASRREGEGGYTF
TRBJ1-5	TRBD1	NA	TRBV7-2	TGTGCCAGCAGCTTAGCGCCCGGGACAGGGTCCCTAATGGGCCAGCCCCAGCATTTT	CASSLAPGTGSLMGQPQHF
TRBJ1-6	NA	NA	TRBV15	TGTGCCACCAGCAGGGATGGGGACACCAATTCACCCCTCCACTTT	CATSRDGDTNSPLHF
TRBJ1-1	NA	NA	TRBV27	TGTGCCAGCAGTTTGGGGGTATACACTGAAGCTTTCTTT	CASSLGVYTEAFF